Sequencing of this TCR beta chain was carried out in a study of blood T cell repertoires in COVID-19. Study-wide background: Material from acute and convalescent COVID-19 was sourced from the United States, Italy and Spain. In each case, the material was cDNA or gDNA derived from T cells, B-cell-depleted T cells, or PBMCs.

Using immunoSEQ multiplex PCR, the repertoire was profiled, and TCRdb retains in-frame clones only, with some absent. The data contain roughly 50,000 clones, approximately 90% of them seen just once; the ten biggest clones take up over 6.5%. Per germline, CDR1 WNHNN and CDR2 SYGVQD (reference sequence). The CDR3 sequence is 15 residues long. The V and J ends lost 0 bases and 5 bases respectively, with 14 bases between them. J is TRBJ2-7 and V is TRBV10-1; a possible D gene is TRBD2 (6 bases). Sequenced input: peripheral blood. The sequence was obtained from a woman in her sixties with active or convalescent COVID-19. DNA for the CDR3: TGCGCCAGCAGTGAGTCTGGGGGTGGCGGGGACGAGCAGTACTTC. Amino acid sequence: CASSESGGGGDEQYF.